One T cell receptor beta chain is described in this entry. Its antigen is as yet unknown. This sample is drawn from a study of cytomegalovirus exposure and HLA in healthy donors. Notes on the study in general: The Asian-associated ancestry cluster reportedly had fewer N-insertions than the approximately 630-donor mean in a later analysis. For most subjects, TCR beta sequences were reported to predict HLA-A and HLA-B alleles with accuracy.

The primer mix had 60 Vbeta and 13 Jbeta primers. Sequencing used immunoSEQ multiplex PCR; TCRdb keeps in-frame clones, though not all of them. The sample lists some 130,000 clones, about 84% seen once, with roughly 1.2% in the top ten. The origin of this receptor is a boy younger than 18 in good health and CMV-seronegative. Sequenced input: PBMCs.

Here the CDR3 DNA reads TGTGCCAGCTCCAGGGGGGAGAGCACAGATACGCAGTATTTT. Its protein product is CASSRGESTDTQYF. The rearrangement uses TRBV7-6 and TRBJ2-3, with D possibly TRBD1 on 7 matching bases. V was clipped by 8 bases and J by 0 bases, with 12 bases between them. The CDR3 sequence is 14 residues long. Germline V gives CDR1 SGHVS, CDR2 FNYEAQ. The whole variable domain, filled in from reference TRBV7-6 and TRBJ2-3, reads GAGVSQSPRYKVTKRGQDVALRCDPISGHVSLYWYRQALGQGPEFLTYFNYEAQQDKSGLPNDRFSAERPEGSISTLTIQRTEQRDSAMYRCASSRGESTDTQYFGPGTRLTVL.